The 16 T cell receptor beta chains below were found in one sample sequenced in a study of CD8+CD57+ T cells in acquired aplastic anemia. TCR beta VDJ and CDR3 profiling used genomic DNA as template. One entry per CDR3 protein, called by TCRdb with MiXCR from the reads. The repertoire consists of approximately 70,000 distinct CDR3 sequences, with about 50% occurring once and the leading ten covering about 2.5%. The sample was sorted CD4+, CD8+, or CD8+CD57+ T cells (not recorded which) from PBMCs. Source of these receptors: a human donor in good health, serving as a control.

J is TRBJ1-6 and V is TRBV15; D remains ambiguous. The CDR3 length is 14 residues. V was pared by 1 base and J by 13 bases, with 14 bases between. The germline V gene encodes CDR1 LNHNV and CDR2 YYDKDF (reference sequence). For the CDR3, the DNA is TGTGCCACCAGCAGAGGCCAAGGCAATCAGCCCCTCCACTTT. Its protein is CATSRGQGNQPLHF.

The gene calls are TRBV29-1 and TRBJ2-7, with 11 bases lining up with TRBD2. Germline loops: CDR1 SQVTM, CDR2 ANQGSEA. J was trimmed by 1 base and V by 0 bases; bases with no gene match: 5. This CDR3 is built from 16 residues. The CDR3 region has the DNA TGCAGCGTTGAAGATCGCCTAGCGGGAGGATCCTACGAGCAGTACTTC. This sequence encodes CSVEDRLAGGSYEQYF.

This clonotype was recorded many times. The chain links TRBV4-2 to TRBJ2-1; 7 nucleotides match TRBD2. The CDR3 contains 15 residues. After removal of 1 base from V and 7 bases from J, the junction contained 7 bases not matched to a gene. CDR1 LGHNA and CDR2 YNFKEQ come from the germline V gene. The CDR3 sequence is CASSQGTSFLNEQFF. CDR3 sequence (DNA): TGTGCCAGCAGCCAAGGGACTAGTTTTTTGAATGAGCAGTTCTTC.

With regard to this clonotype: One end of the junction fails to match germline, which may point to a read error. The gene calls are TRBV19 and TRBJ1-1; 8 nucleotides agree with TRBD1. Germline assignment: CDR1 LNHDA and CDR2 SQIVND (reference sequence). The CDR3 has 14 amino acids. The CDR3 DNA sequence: TGTGCTAGTAGTATAGGCACAGGGGGCACTGAAGCTTTCTTT. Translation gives CASSIGTGGTEAFF.

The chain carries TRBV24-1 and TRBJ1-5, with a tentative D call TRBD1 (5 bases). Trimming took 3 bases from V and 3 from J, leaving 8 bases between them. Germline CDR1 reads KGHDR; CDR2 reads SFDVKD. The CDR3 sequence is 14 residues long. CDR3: CATSDGTYNQPQHF. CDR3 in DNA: TGTGCCACCAGTGATGGGACTTACAATCAGCCCCAGCATTTT.

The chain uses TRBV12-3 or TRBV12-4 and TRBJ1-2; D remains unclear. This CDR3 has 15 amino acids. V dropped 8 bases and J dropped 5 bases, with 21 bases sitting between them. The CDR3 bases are TGTGCCAGCGGCTCCTCGACACCATTACTATATGGCTACACCTTC. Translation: CASGSSTPLLYGYTF.

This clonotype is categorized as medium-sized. The CDR3 DNA reads TGTGCCAGCAGCTTGCGAATAGCTAACTATGGCTACACCTTC. This gives the protein CASSLRIANYGYTF. The genes are TRBV7-8 and TRBJ1-2; D is unresolved. This CDR3 has 14 residues. The V end lost 3 bases, the J end lost 0 bases, and 8 bases lay between the germline ends. The germline gives CDR1 SGHVS, CDR2 FQNEAQ.

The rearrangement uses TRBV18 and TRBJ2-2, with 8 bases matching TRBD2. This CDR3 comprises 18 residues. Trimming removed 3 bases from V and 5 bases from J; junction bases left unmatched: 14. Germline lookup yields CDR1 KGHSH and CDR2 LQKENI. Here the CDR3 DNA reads TGTGCCAGCTCACCTACCCCCCACGGGAGCGGGAGAACCGGGGAGCTGTTTTTT. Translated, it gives CASSPTPHGSGRTGELFF. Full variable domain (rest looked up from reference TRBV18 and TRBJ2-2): NAGVMQNPRHLVRRRGQEARLRCSPMKGHSHVYWYRQLPEEGLKFMVYLQKENIIDESGMPKERFSAEFPKEGPSILRIQQVVRGDSAAYFCASSPTPHGSGRTGELFFGEGSRLTVL.

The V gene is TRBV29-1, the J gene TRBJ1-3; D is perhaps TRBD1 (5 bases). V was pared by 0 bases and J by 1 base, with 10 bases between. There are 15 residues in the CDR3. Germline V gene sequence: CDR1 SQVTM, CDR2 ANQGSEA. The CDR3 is CSVEDPRESGNTIYF. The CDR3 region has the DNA TGCAGCGTTGAAGACCCCAGGGAATCTGGAAACACCATATATTTT.

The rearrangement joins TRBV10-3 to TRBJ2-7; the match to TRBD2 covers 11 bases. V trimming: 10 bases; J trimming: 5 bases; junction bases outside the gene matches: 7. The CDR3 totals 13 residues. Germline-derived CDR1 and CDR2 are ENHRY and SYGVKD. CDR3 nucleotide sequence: TGTGCCACGTCCGGGACTAGCGGAAACGAGCAGTACTTC. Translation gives CATSGTSGNEQYF.

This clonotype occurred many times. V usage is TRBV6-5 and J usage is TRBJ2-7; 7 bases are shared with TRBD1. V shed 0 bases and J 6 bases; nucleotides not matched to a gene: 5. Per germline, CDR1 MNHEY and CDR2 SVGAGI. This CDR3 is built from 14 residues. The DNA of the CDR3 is TGTGCCAGCAGTTACTCAGGGGGCTGGGGCGAGCAGTACTTC. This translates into CASSYSGGWGEQYF.

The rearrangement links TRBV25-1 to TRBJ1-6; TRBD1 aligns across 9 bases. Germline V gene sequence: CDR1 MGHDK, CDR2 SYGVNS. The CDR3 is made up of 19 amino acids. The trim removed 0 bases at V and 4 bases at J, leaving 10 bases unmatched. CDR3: CASSEYPEQGADYNSPLHF. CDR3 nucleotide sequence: TGTGCCAGCAGTGAATATCCGGAACAGGGGGCGGATTATAATTCACCCCTCCACTTT. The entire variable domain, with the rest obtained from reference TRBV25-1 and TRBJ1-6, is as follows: EADIYQTPRYLVIGTGKKITLECSQTMGHDKMYWYQQDPGMELHLIHYSYGVNSTEKGDLSSESTVSRIRTEHFPLTLESARPSHTSQYLCASSEYPEQGADYNSPLHFGNGTRLTVT.

For the CDR3, the DNA is TGTGCCAGCAAGCGGGACCAGCCCCAGCATTTT. This encodes CASKRDQPQHF. The gene calls are TRBV2 and TRBJ1-5, with a weak D call TRBD1 (5 bases). Germline lookup yields CDR1 SNHLY and CDR2 FYNNEI. The CDR3 has 11 residues. Trimming shortened V by 7 bases and J by 7 bases, and 8 bases separated the two germline ends.

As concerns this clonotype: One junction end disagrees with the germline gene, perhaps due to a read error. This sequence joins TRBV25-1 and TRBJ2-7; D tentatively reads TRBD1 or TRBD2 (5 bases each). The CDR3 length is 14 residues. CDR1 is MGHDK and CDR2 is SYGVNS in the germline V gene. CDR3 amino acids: CASSQGTQTYEQYF. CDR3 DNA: TGCGCCAGCAGCCAAGGGACGCAGACCTACGAGCAGTACTTC.

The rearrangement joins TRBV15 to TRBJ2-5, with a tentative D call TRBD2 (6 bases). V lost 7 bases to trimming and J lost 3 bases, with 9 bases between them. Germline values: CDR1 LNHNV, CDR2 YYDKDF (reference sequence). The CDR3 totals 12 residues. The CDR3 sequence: CATTTSKETQYF. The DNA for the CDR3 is TGTGCCACCACCACTAGCAAAGAGACCCAGTACTTC.

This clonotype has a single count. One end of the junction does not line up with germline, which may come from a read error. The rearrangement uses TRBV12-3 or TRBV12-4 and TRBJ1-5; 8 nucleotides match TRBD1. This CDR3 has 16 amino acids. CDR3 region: CASSLRQGYSNQPQHF. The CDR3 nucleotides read TGTGCCAGCAGTCTCAGACAGGGGTATAGCAATCAGCCCCAGCATTTC.